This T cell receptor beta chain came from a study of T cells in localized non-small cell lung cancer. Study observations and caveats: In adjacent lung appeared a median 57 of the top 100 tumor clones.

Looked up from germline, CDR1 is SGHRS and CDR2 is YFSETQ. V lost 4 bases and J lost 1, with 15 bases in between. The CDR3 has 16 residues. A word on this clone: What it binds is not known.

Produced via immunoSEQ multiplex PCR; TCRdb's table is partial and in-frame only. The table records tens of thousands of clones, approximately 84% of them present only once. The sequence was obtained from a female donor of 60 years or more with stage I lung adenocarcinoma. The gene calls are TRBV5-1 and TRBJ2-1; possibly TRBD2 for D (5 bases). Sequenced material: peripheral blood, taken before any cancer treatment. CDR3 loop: CASSHKDRTSYNEQFF. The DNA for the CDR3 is TGCGCCAGCAGCCATAAAGACCGGACTTCCTACAATGAGCAGTTCTTC.